The 21 T cell receptor beta chains below were found in one sample sequenced in a study of identical twins. A single record per CDR3 protein comes from TCRdb applying MiXCR to the 5' RACE reads. The sample lists 650,000 to 800,000 distinct CDR3 sequences, 8.6% occurring once. Separately, the same data were catalogued under a study of yellow fever vaccine responses in identical twins.

Input material: PBMCs. These TCRs come from a woman between 18 and 29 years old in good health.

This clonotype was seen a handful of times. In DNA form, the CDR3 reads TGTGCCAGCACTAAAGGACAGGGCGGCACCGGGGAGCTGTTTTTT. It is translated as CASTKGQGGTGELFF. This chain joins TRBV6-2 or TRBV6-3 and TRBJ2-2, with 8 bases matching TRBD1. CDR3 size: 15 residues. In germline, CDR1 is MNHEY, CDR2 SVGEGT. V shed 7 bases and J 4 bases; nucleotides not matched to a gene: 8.

The gene calls are TRBV2 and TRBJ2-4; TRBD2 aligns across 10 bases. V was clipped by 5 bases and J by 8 bases; unmatched bases: 6. The CDR3 extends over 14 amino acids. CDR1 and CDR2 from the germline V gene are SNHLY and FYNNEI. Here the CDR3 reads CASSQGLAFHIQYF. The CDR3 nucleotides read TGTGCCAGCAGTCAGGGACTAGCGTTTCACATTCAGTACTTC.

This rearrangement joins TRBV10-3 to TRBJ2-1; D perhaps matches TRBD2 (6 bases). The length of the CDR3 is 17 residues. Germline loops: CDR1 ENHRY, CDR2 SYGVKD. V lost 8 bases and J 4 bases, leaving 24 bases between the germline ends. The CDR3 coding sequence is TGTGCCATCGGGGTAGTAGCGGAGGACTACCCGTACAATGAGCAGTTCTTC. This sequence encodes CAIGVVAEDYPYNEQFF.

This clonotype was found many times. The chain carries TRBV5-1 and TRBJ2-1; 14 positions agree with TRBD2. The CDR3 runs to 15 residues. CDR1 and CDR2 (germline): SGHRS, YFSETQ. After removal of 3 bases from V and 8 bases from J, the junction contained 4 bases not matched to a gene. The CDR3 nucleotides read TGCGCCAGCAGCTCCGGGACTAGCGGGAGCGATGAGCAGTTCTTC. It yields the protein CASSSGTSGSDEQFF.

This clonotype occurred many times. The genes are TRBV12-3 or TRBV12-4 and TRBJ2-7; perhaps TRBD2 as D (5 bases). Trimming stripped 6 bases from V and 4 bases from J, with 16 bases between. The CDR3 is 14 amino acids. The CDR3 nucleotides are TGTGCCAGCAGAGAGGGTTCGGGTCCTTACGAGCAGTACTTC. Protein: CASREGSGPYEQYF.

The chain has TRBV25-1 and TRBJ1-2; no firm D call. The CDR3 has 12 residues. V gave up 1 base and J gave up 8 bases, with 8 bases separating them. Germline V gene data show CDR1 as MGHDK and CDR2 as SYGVNS. The CDR3 protein is CASSELVSGYTF. The CDR3, as DNA: TGTGCCAGCAGTGAATTGGTTAGCGGCTACACCTTC.

Concerning this clonotype itself: This clone may be a read error of a much larger clone one base away. The chain is built from TRBV2 and TRBJ2-3; no firm D call. Germline CDR1 reads SNHLY; CDR2 reads FYNNEI. CDR3 length equals 16 residues. This CDR3 reads CASSENAERTTDTHYF. In nucleotides, the CDR3 is TGTGCCAGCAGTGAGAACGCCGAGAGAACCACAGATACGCACTATTTT.

This clonotype was seen many times. The rearrangement links TRBV20-1 to TRBJ2-3; 12 bases align to TRBD2. The CDR3 runs 15 residues. Trimming took 6 bases from V and 1 from J; bases not matched to a gene: 5. Germline V gene sequence: CDR1 DFQATT, CDR2 SNEGSKA (reference sequence). The DNA of the CDR3 is TGCAGTGCGATCACTAGCGGGGGGCGCACAGATACGCAGTATTTT. Translated: CSAITSGGRTDTQYF.

The CDR3 reads CASSQSSENTGELFF. The CDR3 DNA sequence: TGCGCCAGCAGCCAATCTAGCGAGAACACCGGGGAGCTGTTTTTT. V usage is TRBV4-3 and J usage is TRBJ2-2; possible D gene TRBD2, 6 bases. Per the germline V gene, CDR1 is LGHNA and CDR2 is YSLEER. Trimming pared 2 bases from V and 1 base from J, leaving 8 bases between. This CDR3 has 15 amino acids.

This clonotype turned up a few times. The CDR3 reads CSVDSGGTRGKLFF. DNA of the CDR3: TGCAGCGTTGACTCAGGGGGCACGCGTGGAAAACTGTTTTTT. V and J are TRBV29-1 and TRBJ1-4; 8 bases line up with TRBD1. Trimming cost V 3 bases and J 10 bases; bases outside gene matches: 10. The CDR3 is made up of 14 amino acids. The V gene's germline CDR1 is SQVTM and CDR2 ANQGSEA.

This clonotype was counted a few times. The chain couples TRBV7-2 to TRBJ2-1; D is perhaps TRBD1 (7 bases). V shed 6 bases and J shed 2 bases, with 11 bases lying between them. CDR1 and CDR2 from the germline V gene are SGHTA and FQGNSA. The CDR3 length is 14 residues. The CDR3: CASRPGGPYNEQFF. CDR3 nucleotide sequence: TGTGCCAGCAGGCCAGGGGGGCCCTACAATGAGCAGTTCTTC.

This clonotype showed up just a few times. The rearrangement links TRBV18 to TRBJ2-6; unclear D gene. The CDR3 spans 16 residues. V lost 3 bases, J lost 0 bases, and 9 bases lay in between. Germline assignment: CDR1 KGHSH and CDR2 LQKENI. The CDR3 here is CASSPAELSGANVLTF. The CDR3 DNA reads as TGTGCCAGCTCACCTGCGGAGCTCTCTGGGGCCAACGTCCTGACTTTC. The full variable domain, completed using reference TRBV18 and TRBJ2-6, is NAGVMQNPRHLVRRRGQEARLRCSPMKGHSHVYWYRQLPEEGLKFMVYLQKENIIDESGMPKERFSAEFPKEGPSILRIQQVVRGDSAAYFCASSPAELSGANVLTFGAGSRLTVL.

The chain combines TRBV6-1 with TRBJ2-1, with TRBD2 matching over 10 bases. The J segment lost 3 bases and the V segment lost 6 bases, leaving 5 bases of the junction unmatched. The CDR3 spans 15 residues. Germline loops: CDR1 MNHNS, CDR2 SASEGT. CDR3 DNA sequence: TGTGCCAGCAGCACCCTAGCGGGAGACTACAATGAGCAGTTCTTC. Protein sequence: CASSTLAGDYNEQFF.

In its sample, this clonotype was seen a few times. The chain uses TRBV6-2 or TRBV6-3 and TRBJ2-7; a possible D gene is TRBD2 (7 bases). CDR3 length: 18 residues. Germline CDR1 reads MNHEY; CDR2 reads SVGEGT. The V and J ends lost 4 bases and 2 bases respectively, with 24 bases between them. The CDR3 loop is CASSSLRRRRGPTYEQYF. The CDR3 bases are TGTGCCAGCAGTTCCCTCCGGAGAAGGCGGGGGCCCACCTACGAGCAGTACTTC.

This clonotype turned up a few times. This chain links TRBV6-1 with TRBJ2-7; D remains unclear. The CDR3 is made up of 14 amino acids. Germline loops: CDR1 MNHNS, CDR2 SASEGT. V shed 6 bases and J shed 2 bases, with 14 bases lying between them. CDR3 protein: CASSQVFRTYEQYF. Written as DNA, the CDR3 is TGTGCCAGCAGCCAGGTATTTAGGACCTACGAGCAGTACTTC.

The DNA of the CDR3 is TGTGCCAGCACCCTTAGCGGGAGGGGTCAAGATACGCAGTATTTT. Protein product: CASTLSGRGQDTQYF. The rearrangement joins TRBV25-1 to TRBJ2-3, with TRBD2 identical over 11 bases. The V segment lost 7 bases and the J segment 5 bases; nucleotides outside the gene matches: 8. The germline CDR1 and CDR2 sequences are MGHDK and SYGVNS. This CDR3 is built from 15 residues.

This clonotype was recorded at least ten times. The chain employs TRBV12-3 or TRBV12-4 and TRBJ2-2; 8 positions match TRBD2. This CDR3 has 15 amino acids. The J segment lost 2 bases and the V segment lost 6 bases, leaving 5 bases of the junction unmatched. The CDR3 nucleotides read TGTGCCAGCAGGTTTAGCGGGACAAACACCGGGGAGCTGTTTTTT. Its translation is CASRFSGTNTGELFF.

This clonotype has a count of ten or more. This chain links TRBV4-1 with TRBJ2-2; D not certain. Germline CDR1 is MGHRA and CDR2 is YSYEKL. CDR3 length: 16 amino acids. V was pared by 5 bases and J by 5 bases, with 18 bases between. The CDR3 DNA reads TGCGCCAGCAGCGTTAAGACGATGGGGATAACCGGGGAGCTGTTTTTT. The encoded protein is CASSVKTMGITGELFF.

J is TRBJ2-7 and V is TRBV9; 9 bases map to TRBD2. The CDR3 is 16 residues long. Looked up from germline, CDR1 is SGDLS and CDR2 is YYNGEE. Trimming at V came to 2 bases and at J to 4 bases, leaving 10 bases not matched to a gene. The CDR3 sequence is CASSVQPETSGYEQYF. The CDR3 DNA reads as TGTGCCAGCAGCGTGCAGCCGGAGACTAGCGGATACGAGCAGTACTTC.

This clonotype showed up many times. This chain joins TRBV12-3 or TRBV12-4 and TRBJ2-3; 8 nucleotides align to TRBD1. The CDR3 is 15 residues long. The V gene end was trimmed by 6 bases and the J gene end by 3 bases; junction bases not matched to a gene: 8. The chain's CDR3 is CASRRGTGPTDTQYF. The CDR3 nucleotides are TGTGCCAGCAGAAGAGGGACAGGCCCAACAGATACGCAGTATTTT.

This clonotype has just a few counts. The J gene is TRBJ2-2, the V gene TRBV4-3; 7 positions match TRBD1. The trim removed 2 bases at V and 4 bases at J, leaving 10 bases unmatched. CDR3 length: 17 amino acids. Per the germline V gene, CDR1 is LGHNA and CDR2 is YSLEER. DNA of the CDR3: TGCGCCAGCAGCCAAAATGAGGGGGCGTCAGCCACCGGGGAGCTGTTTTTT. Protein sequence: CASSQNEGASATGELFF.